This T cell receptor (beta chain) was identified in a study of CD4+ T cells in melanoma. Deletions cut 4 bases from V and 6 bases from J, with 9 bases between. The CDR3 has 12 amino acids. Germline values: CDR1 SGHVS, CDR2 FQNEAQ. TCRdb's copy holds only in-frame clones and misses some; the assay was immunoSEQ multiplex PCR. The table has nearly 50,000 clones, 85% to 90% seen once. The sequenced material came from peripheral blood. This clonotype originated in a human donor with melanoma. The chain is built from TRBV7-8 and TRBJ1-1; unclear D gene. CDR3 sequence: CASSWPAPEAFF. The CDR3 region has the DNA TGTGCCAGCAGCTGGCCCGCCCCTGAAGCTTTCTTT. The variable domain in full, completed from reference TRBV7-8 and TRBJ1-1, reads GAGVSQSPRYKVAKRGQDVALRCDPISGHVSLFWYQQALGQGPEFLTYFQNEAQLDKSGLPSDRFFAERPEGSVSTLKIQRTQQEDSAVYLCASSWPAPEAFFGQGTRLTVV.